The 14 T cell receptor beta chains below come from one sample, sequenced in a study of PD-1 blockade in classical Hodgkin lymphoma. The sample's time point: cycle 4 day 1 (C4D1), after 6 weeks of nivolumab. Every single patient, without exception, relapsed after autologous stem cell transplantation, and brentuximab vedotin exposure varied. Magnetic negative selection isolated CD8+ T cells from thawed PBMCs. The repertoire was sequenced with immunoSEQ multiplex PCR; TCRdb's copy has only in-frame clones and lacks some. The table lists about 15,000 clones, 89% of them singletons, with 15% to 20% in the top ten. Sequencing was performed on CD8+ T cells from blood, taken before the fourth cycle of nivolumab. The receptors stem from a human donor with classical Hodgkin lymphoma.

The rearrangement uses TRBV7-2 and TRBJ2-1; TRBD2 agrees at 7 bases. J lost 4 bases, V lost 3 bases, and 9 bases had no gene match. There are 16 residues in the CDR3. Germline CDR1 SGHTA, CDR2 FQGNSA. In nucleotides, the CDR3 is TGTGCCAGCAGCTTCCCCGGGACTACACCGTACAATGAGCAGTTCTTC. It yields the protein CASSFPGTTPYNEQFF.

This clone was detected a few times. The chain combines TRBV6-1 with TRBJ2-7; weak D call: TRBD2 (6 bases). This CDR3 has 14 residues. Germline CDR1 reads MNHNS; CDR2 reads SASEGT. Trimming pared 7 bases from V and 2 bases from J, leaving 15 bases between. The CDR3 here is CASTDLGGTYEQYF. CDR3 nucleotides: TGTGCCAGCACCGACTTGGGGGGTACCTACGAGCAGTACTTC.

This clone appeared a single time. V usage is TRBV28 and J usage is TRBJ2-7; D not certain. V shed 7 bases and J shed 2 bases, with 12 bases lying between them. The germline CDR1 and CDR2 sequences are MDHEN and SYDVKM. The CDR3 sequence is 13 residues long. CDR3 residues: CASTLGGTYEQYF. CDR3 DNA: TGTGCCAGCACCCTAGGTGGAACCTACGAGCAGTACTTC. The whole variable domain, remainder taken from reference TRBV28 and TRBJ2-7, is DVKVTQSSRYLVKRTGEKVFLECVQDMDHENMFWYRQDPGLGLRLIYFSYDVKMKEKGDIPEGYSVSREKKERFSLILESASTNQTSMYLCASTLGGTYEQYFGPGTRLTVT.

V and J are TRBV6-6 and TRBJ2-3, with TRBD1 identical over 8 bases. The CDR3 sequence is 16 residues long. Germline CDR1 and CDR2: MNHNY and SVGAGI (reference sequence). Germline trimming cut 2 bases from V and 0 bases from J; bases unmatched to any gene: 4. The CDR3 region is CASSYAGGRSTDTQYF. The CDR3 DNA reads TGTGCCAGCAGTTACGCAGGGGGCCGTAGCACAGATACGCAGTATTTT.

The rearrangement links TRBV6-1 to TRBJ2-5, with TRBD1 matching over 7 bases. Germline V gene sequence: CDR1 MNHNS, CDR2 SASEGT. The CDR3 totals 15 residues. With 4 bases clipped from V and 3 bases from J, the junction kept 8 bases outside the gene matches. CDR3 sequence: CASSGLGQVEETQYF. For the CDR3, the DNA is TGTGCCAGCAGTGGGCTCGGACAGGTCGAAGAGACCCAGTACTTC.

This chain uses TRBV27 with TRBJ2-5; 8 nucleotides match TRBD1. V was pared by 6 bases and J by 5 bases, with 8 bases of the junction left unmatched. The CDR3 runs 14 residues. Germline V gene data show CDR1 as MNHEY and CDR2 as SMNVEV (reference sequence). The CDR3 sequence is CASSATGALETQYF. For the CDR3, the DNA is TGTGCCAGCAGCGCGACAGGGGCCTTGGAGACCCAGTACTTC.

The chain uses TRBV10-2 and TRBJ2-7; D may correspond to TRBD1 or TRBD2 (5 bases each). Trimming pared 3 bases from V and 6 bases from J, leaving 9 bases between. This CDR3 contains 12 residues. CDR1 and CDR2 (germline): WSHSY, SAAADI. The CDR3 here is CASSDGALEQYF. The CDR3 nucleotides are TGCGCCAGCAGTGACGGGGCCCTCGAGCAGTACTTC.

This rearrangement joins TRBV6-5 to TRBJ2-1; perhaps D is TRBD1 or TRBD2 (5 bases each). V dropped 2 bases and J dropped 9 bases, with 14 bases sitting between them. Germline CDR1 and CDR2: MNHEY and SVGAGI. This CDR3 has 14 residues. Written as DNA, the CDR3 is TGTGCCAGCAGTTACGCCCAGAGGGGATTTGAGCAGTTCTTC. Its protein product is CASSYAQRGFEQFF.

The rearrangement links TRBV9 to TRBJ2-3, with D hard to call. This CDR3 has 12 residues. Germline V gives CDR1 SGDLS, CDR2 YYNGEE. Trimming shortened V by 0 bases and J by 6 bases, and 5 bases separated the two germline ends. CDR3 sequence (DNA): TGTGCCAGCAGCGTAGTACCCGATACGCAGTATTTT. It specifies CASSVVPDTQYF.

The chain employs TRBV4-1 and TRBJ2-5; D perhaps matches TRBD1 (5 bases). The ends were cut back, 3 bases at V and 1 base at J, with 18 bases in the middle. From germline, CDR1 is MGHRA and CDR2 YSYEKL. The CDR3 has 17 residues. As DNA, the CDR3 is TGCGCCAGCAGCCACGAACCCGTATTTGGGGCCCAAGAGACCCAGTACTTC. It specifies CASSHEPVFGAQETQYF.

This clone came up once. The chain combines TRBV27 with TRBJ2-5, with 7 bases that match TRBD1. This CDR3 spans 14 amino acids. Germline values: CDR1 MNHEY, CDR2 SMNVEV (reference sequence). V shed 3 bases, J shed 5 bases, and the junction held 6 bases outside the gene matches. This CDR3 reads CASSLFRDSETQYF. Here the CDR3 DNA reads TGTGCCAGCAGTTTGTTTAGGGACAGCGAGACCCAGTACTTC.

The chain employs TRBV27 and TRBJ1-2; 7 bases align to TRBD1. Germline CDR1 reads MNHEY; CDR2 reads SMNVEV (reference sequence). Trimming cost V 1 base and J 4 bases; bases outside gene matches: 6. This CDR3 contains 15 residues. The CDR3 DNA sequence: TGTGCCAGCAGTTTATACAGGGGAGTAAGCTATGGCTACACCTTC. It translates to CASSLYRGVSYGYTF.

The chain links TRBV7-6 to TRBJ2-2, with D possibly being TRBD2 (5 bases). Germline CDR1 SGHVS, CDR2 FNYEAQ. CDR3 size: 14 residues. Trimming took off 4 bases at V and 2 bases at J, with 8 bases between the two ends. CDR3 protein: CASSSGLNTGELFF. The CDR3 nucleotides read TGTGCCAGCAGCTCCGGACTTAACACCGGGGAGCTGTTTTTT. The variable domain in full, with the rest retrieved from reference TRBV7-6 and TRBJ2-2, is GAGVSQSPRYKVTKRGQDVALRCDPISGHVSLYWYRQALGQGPEFLTYFNYEAQQDKSGLPNDRFSAERPEGSISTLTIQRTEQRDSAMYRCASSSGLNTGELFFGEGSRLTVL.

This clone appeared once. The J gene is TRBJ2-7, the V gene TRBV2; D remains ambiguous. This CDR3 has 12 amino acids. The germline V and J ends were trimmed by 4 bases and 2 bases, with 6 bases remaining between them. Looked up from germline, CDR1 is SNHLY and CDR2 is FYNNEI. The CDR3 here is CASSGLTYEQYF. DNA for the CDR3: TGTGCCAGCAGTGGACTGACCTACGAGCAGTACTTC.